A selection of T cell receptor beta chains follows, all from one sample in a study of cytomegalovirus exposure and HLA in healthy donors. Data came from immunoSEQ multiplex PCR; TCRdb stores just in-frame clones and leaves some out. This table holds some 120,000 clones, roughly 83% found once. Sequencing used PBMCs. The receptors were gathered from a man younger than 35 in good health and CMV-seronegative. Both conserved end residues are part of each CDR3. Each record gives: D gene, V gene, clone size, J gene, CDR3 protein, CDR3 DNA. D genes are given only for firm matches. Clone size is shown for a subset of rows, as once, few, many or a class of expanded clone.

d_gene: TRBD2
v_gene: TRBV5-1
abundance: .
j_gene: TRBJ2-3
CDR3aa: CASSLVLAGGTDTQYF
CDR3nt: TGCGCCAGCAGCTTGGTGCTAGCGGGGGGCACAGATACGCAGTATTTT

d_gene: .
v_gene: TRBV28
abundance: .
j_gene: TRBJ2-1
CDR3aa: CASRPPQGSTYNEQFF
CDR3nt: TGTGCCAGCAGACCCCCCCAGGGGTCTACCTACAATGAGCAGTTCTTC

d_gene: .
v_gene: TRBV18
abundance: .
j_gene: TRBJ1-1
CDR3aa: CASSRSQVMNTEAFF
CDR3nt: TGTGCCAGCTCACGGTCACAGGTAATGAACACTGAAGCTTTCTTT

d_gene: TRBD2
v_gene: TRBV7-3
abundance: .
j_gene: TRBJ2-3
CDR3aa: CASSLQGREGRRDTQYF
CDR3nt: TGTGCCAGCAGCTTACAGGGGCGGGAGGGAAGGAGAGATACGCAGTATTTT

d_gene: .
v_gene: TRBV11-3
abundance: .
j_gene: TRBJ2-7
CDR3aa: CASSLSAGISYEQYF
CDR3nt: TGTGCCAGCAGCTTAAGTGCCGGGATCTCCTACGAGCAGTACTTC

d_gene: TRBD1
v_gene: TRBV18
abundance: .
j_gene: TRBJ1-2
CDR3aa: CASSPDRGSPYGGYTF
CDR3nt: TGTGCCAGCTCACCGGACAGGGGGAGCCCCTACGGGGGCTACACCTTC

d_gene: TRBD1
v_gene: TRBV18
abundance: once
j_gene: TRBJ1-4
CDR3aa: CASSPRLQGAGEKLFF
CDR3nt: TGTGCCAGCTCACCACGCCTACAGGGGGCTGGAGAAAAACTGTTTTTT

d_gene: .
v_gene: TRBV5-8
abundance: .
j_gene: TRBJ2-1
CDR3aa: CASSLGGDYNEQFF
CDR3nt: TGTGCCAGCAGCTTGGGGGGGGACTACAATGAGCAGTTCTTC

d_gene: .
v_gene: TRBV28
abundance: .
j_gene: TRBJ2-1
CDR3aa: CASVGRAPYEQFF
CDR3nt: TGTGCCAGCGTCGGTCGAGCACCGTATGAGCAGTTCTTC

d_gene: TRBD1
v_gene: TRBV10-1
abundance: .
j_gene: TRBJ2-5
CDR3aa: CASSEGTVYQETQYF
CDR3nt: TGCGCCAGCAGTGAGGGGACAGTGTACCAAGAGACCCAGTACTTC

d_gene: .
v_gene: TRBV6-5
abundance: .
j_gene: TRBJ1-2
CDR3aa: CASRGTGGAILGYTF
CDR3nt: TGTGCCAGCAGGGGAACTGGAGGGGCAATACTCGGCTACACCTTC

d_gene: .
v_gene: TRBV5-1
abundance: .
j_gene: TRBJ1-1
CDR3aa: CASSLEVGHTEAFF
CDR3nt: TGCGCCAGCAGCTTGGAGGTGGGGCACACTGAAGCTTTCTTT

d_gene: .
v_gene: TRBV7-9
abundance: .
j_gene: TRBJ2-7
CDR3aa: CASSPVAAPYEQYF
CDR3nt: TGTGCCAGCAGCCCCGTAGCGGCGCCGTACGAGCAGTACTTC

d_gene: .
v_gene: TRBV11-1
abundance: .
j_gene: TRBJ2-1
CDR3aa: CASTTSSYNEQFF
CDR3nt: TGTGCCAGCACCACGAGCTCCTACAATGAGCAGTTCTTC

d_gene: TRBD1
v_gene: TRBV9
abundance: once
j_gene: TRBJ1-4
CDR3aa: CASSAHPSRTGNEKLFF
CDR3nt: TGTGCCAGCAGCGCACACCCCTCTAGGACAGGGAACGAAAAACTGTTTTTT

d_gene: .
v_gene: TRBV7-3
abundance: .
j_gene: TRBJ2-5
CDR3aa: CASSLNVGVSETQYF
CDR3nt: TGTGCCAGCAGCTTAAATGTGGGAGTGTCGGAGACCCAGTACTTC

d_gene: TRBD1
v_gene: TRBV25-1
abundance: .
j_gene: TRBJ1-5
CDR3aa: CASSPTRDRGPNQPQHF
CDR3nt: TGTGCCAGCTCACCGACCAGAGACAGGGGCCCAAATCAGCCCCAGCATTTT

d_gene: TRBD1
v_gene: TRBV5-5
abundance: .
j_gene: TRBJ1-3
CDR3aa: CASSLVQGGTSGNTIYF
CDR3nt: TGTGCCAGCAGCTTGGTCCAGGGGGGAACCTCTGGAAACACCATATATTTT

d_gene: TRBD1
v_gene: TRBV18
abundance: .
j_gene: TRBJ1-6
CDR3aa: CASSPILGQGERSPLHF
CDR3nt: TGTGCCAGCTCACCGATTCTGGGACAGGGAGAGAGGTCACCCCTCCACTTT

d_gene: .
v_gene: TRBV5-1
abundance: .
j_gene: TRBJ2-2
CDR3aa: CASSLVSEAAGELFF
CDR3nt: TGCGCCAGCAGCCTAGTTAGTGAGGCCGCCGGGGAGCTGTTTTTT

d_gene: TRBD1
v_gene: TRBV18
abundance: .
j_gene: TRBJ1-6
CDR3aa: CASSRDRMNSPLHF
CDR3nt: TGTGCCAGCTCCCGGGACAGAATGAATTCACCCCTCCACTTT

d_gene: .
v_gene: TRBV7-9
abundance: once
j_gene: TRBJ1-2
CDR3aa: CASSPDSAYYGYTF
CDR3nt: TGTGCCAGCAGCCCGGACTCAGCCTACTATGGCTACACCTTC

d_gene: TRBD1
v_gene: TRBV2
abundance: .
j_gene: TRBJ2-2
CDR3aa: CASSGQGNTGELFF
CDR3nt: TGTGCCAGCAGTGGACAGGGGAACACCGGGGAGCTGTTTTTT

d_gene: TRBD2
v_gene: TRBV2
abundance: .
j_gene: TRBJ2-3
CDR3aa: CASSVLAGAFFGTDTQYF
CDR3nt: TGTGCCAGCAGCGTCCTAGCGGGTGCTTTCTTCGGCACAGATACGCAGTATTTT

d_gene: TRBD1
v_gene: TRBV4-2
abundance: .
j_gene: TRBJ2-5
CDR3aa: CASSQGQGPETQYF
CDR3nt: TGTGCCAGCAGCCAAGGACAGGGTCCAGAGACCCAGTACTTC

d_gene: .
v_gene: TRBV7-9
abundance: .
j_gene: TRBJ2-1
CDR3aa: CASSLGRSSAPVGNEQFF
CDR3nt: TGTGCCAGCAGCTTAGGCCGGAGCAGCGCCCCGGTTGGCAATGAGCAGTTCTTC

d_gene: .
v_gene: TRBV15
abundance: .
j_gene: TRBJ1-5
CDR3aa: CATSTQANQPQHF
CDR3nt: TGTGCCACCAGCACTCAGGCTAATCAGCCCCAGCATTTT

d_gene: TRBD2
v_gene: TRBV7-9
abundance: once
j_gene: TRBJ2-5
CDR3aa: CASSLVTSVKETQYF
CDR3nt: TGTGCCAGCAGCTTAGTTACTAGCGTCAAAGAGACCCAGTACTTC

d_gene: .
v_gene: TRBV25-1
abundance: .
j_gene: TRBJ1-4
CDR3aa: CASSEYGPNEKLFF
CDR3nt: TGTGCCAGCAGTGAATATGGGCCCAATGAAAAACTGTTTTTT

d_gene: .
v_gene: TRBV19
abundance: .
j_gene: TRBJ2-2
CDR3aa: CASSPASNTGELFF
CDR3nt: TGTGCCAGTAGTCCAGCTAGCAACACCGGGGAGCTGTTTTTT

d_gene: TRBD1
v_gene: TRBV7-9
abundance: .
j_gene: TRBJ2-7
CDR3aa: CASSSNWGQGYEQYF
CDR3nt: TGTGCCAGCAGCTCCAACTGGGGACAGGGGTACGAGCAGTACTTC

d_gene: .
v_gene: TRBV7-8
abundance: .
j_gene: TRBJ1-1
CDR3aa: CASSRPSTGLGVNTEAFF
CDR3nt: TGTGCCAGCAGTCGACCCTCAACAGGGCTGGGGGTGAACACTGAAGCTTTCTTT

d_gene: .
v_gene: TRBV10-3
abundance: .
j_gene: TRBJ2-7
CDR3aa: CAIREDNSYEQYF
CDR3nt: TGTGCCATCAGGGAGGACAATTCCTACGAGCAGTACTTC

d_gene: .
v_gene: TRBV27
abundance: .
j_gene: TRBJ1-2
CDR3aa: CASTPSGNNYGYTF
CDR3nt: TGTGCCAGCACCCCCTCCGGGAATAACTATGGCTACACCTTC

d_gene: .
v_gene: TRBV6-5
abundance: .
j_gene: TRBJ2-2
CDR3aa: CASSYSQRPNTGELFF
CDR3nt: TGTGCCAGCAGTTACTCTCAGCGCCCGAACACCGGGGAGCTGTTTTTT

d_gene: TRBD2
v_gene: TRBV10-3
abundance: .
j_gene: TRBJ2-1
CDR3aa: CAISIGGGPNEQFF
CDR3nt: TGTGCCATCAGTATCGGCGGGGGTCCAAATGAGCAGTTCTTC

d_gene: TRBD2
v_gene: TRBV11-3
abundance: .
j_gene: TRBJ2-5
CDR3aa: CASSLGSLAGGRETQYF
CDR3nt: TGTGCCAGCAGCTTAGGGTCACTAGCGGGAGGACGAGAGACCCAGTACTTC

d_gene: .
v_gene: TRBV9
abundance: .
j_gene: TRBJ2-2
CDR3aa: CASSVTGGRDGELFF
CDR3nt: TGTGCCAGCAGCGTCACAGGGGGGAGGGACGGGGAGCTGTTTTTT

d_gene: TRBD2
v_gene: TRBV28
abundance: .
j_gene: TRBJ2-1
CDR3aa: CASSHYSGRHSYNEQFF
CDR3nt: TGTGCCAGCAGTCATTATAGCGGGAGGCACTCCTACAATGAGCAGTTCTTC

d_gene: .
v_gene: TRBV10-2
abundance: .
j_gene: TRBJ2-3
CDR3aa: CASSEQDTQYF
CDR3nt: TGCGCCAGCAGTGAACAAGATACGCAGTATTTT